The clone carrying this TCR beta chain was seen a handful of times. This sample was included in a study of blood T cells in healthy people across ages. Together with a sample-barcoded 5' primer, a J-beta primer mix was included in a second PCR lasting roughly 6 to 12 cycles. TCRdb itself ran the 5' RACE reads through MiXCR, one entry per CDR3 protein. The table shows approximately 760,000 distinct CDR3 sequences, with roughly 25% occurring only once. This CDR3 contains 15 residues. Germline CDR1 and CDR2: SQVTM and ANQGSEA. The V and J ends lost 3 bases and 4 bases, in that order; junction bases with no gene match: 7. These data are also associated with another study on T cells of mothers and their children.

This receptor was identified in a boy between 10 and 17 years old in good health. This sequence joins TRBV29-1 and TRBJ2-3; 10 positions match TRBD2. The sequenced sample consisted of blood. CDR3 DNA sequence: TGCAGCGTTGAGTCGGCTAGCGGGGGACCAGATACGCAGTATTTT. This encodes CSVESASGGPDTQYF.